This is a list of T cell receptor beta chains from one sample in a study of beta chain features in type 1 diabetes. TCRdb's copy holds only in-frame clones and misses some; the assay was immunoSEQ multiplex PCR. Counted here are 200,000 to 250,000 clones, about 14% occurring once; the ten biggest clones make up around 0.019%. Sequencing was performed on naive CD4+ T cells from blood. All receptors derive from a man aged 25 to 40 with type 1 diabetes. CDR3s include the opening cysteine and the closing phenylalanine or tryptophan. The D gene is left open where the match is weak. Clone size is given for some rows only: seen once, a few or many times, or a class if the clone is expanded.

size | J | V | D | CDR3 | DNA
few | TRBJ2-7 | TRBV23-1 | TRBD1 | CASSHAPGQGHEQYF | TGCGCCAGCAGTCATGCCCCGGGACAGGGCCACGAGCAGTACTTC
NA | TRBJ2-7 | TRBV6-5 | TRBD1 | CASTRQGDEQYF | TGTGCCAGCACAAGACAGGGGGACGAGCAGTACTTC
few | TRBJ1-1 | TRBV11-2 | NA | CASSLRGGSTEAFF | TGTGCCAGCAGCCTCCGGGGGGGAAGCACTGAAGCTTTCTTT
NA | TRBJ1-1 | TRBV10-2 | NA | CASSDPSAGNTEAFF | TGCGCCAGCAGTGACCCTAGCGCGGGTAACACTGAAGCTTTCTTT
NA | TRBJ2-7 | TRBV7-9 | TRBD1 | CASSFTTGGRQGEQYF | TGTGCCAGCAGCTTTACAACAGGGGGTCGCCAGGGCGAGCAGTACTTC
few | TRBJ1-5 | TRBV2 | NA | CASRATNSNQPQHF | TGTGCCAGCAGGGCGACAAATAGCAATCAGCCCCAGCATTTT
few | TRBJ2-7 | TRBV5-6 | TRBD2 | CASRTSGDSYEQYF | TGTGCCAGCAGGACTAGCGGGGACTCCTACGAGCAGTACTTC
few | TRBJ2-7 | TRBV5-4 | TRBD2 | CASSLGLAGGGEQYF | TGTGCCAGCAGCCTGGGACTAGCGGGAGGTGGGGAGCAGTACTTC
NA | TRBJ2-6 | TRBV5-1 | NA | CASSLYGGRSGANVLTF | TGCGCCAGCAGCTTGTATGGGGGCCGCTCTGGGGCCAACGTCCTGACTTTC
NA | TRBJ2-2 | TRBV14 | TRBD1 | CASSLLGQGAGELFF | TGTGCCAGCAGCCTCTTGGGACAGGGGGCCGGGGAGCTGTTTTTT
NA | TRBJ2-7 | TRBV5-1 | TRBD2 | CASSLTSGEEQYF | TGCGCCAGCAGCTTGACTAGCGGGGAAGAGCAGTACTTC
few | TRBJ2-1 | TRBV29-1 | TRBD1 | CSVTRDRGFNEQFF | TGCAGCGTGACCCGGGACAGGGGCTTCAATGAGCAGTTCTTC
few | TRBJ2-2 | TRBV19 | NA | CASSIEGRGTGELFF | TGTGCCAGTAGTATAGAAGGCCGGGGCACCGGGGAGCTGTTTTTT
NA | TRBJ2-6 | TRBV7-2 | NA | CASSPVVGRSGANVLTF | TGTGCCAGCAGCCCAGTGGTGGGCCGCTCTGGGGCCAACGTCCTGACTTTC
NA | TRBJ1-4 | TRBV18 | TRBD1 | CASSPFGQGDEKLFF | TGTGCCAGCTCTCCCTTTGGACAGGGGGACGAAAAACTGTTTTTT
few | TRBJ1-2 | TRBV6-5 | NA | CASCPFQGYGYTF | TGTGCCAGCTGCCCATTCCAGGGATATGGCTACACCTTC
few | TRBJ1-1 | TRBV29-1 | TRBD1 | CSVADGTGGSTEAFF | TGCAGCGTTGCGGACGGGACAGGGGGAAGTACTGAAGCTTTCTTT
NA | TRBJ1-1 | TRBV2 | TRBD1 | CATGQGMNTEAFF | TGTGCCACCGGACAGGGCATGAACACTGAAGCTTTCTTT
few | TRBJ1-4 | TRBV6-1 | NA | CASITGHPNEKLFF | TGTGCCAGCATTACAGGGCATCCTAATGAAAAACTGTTTTTT
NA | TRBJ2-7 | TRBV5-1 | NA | CASSLGTGNVYEQYF | TGCGCCAGCAGCTTGGGAACAGGGAATGTCTACGAGCAGTACTTC
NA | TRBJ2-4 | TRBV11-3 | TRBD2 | CASSLGGLAGGIQYF | TGTGCCAGCAGCTTAGGTGGACTAGCGGGAGGCATTCAGTACTTC
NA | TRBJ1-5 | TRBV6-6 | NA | CASRTGAYNQPQHF | TGTGCCAGCAGAACCGGAGCGTACAATCAGCCCCAGCATTTT
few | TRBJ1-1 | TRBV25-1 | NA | CATSLNTEAFF | TGTGCCACCTCCCTCAACACTGAAGCTTTCTTT
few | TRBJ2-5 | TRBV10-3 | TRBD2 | CAISVGGSPTETQYF | TGTGCCATCAGTGTGGGGGGGTCCCCTACAGAGACCCAGTACTTC
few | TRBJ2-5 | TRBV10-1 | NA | CASSESGRETQYF | TGCGCCAGCAGTGAAAGCGGGCGAGAGACCCAGTACTTC
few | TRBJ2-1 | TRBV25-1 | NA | CASSEWNRPGSYNEQFF | TGTGCCAGCAGTGAATGGAACCGGCCGGGCTCCTACAATGAGCAGTTCTTC
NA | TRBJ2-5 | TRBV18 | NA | CASSLDRVRETQYF | TGTGCCAGCTCACTCGACAGAGTGAGGGAGACCCAGTACTTC
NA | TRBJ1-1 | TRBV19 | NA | CASSIARDTEAFF | TGTGCCAGTAGTATAGCCAGGGACACTGAAGCTTTCTTT
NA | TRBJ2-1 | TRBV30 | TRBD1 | CAGTGGKSNEQFF | TGTGCCGGAACAGGGGGCAAATCCAATGAGCAGTTCTTC
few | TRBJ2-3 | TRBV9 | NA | CASSVEDFTDTQYF | TGTGCCAGCAGCGTAGAGGACTTTACAGATACGCAGTATTTT
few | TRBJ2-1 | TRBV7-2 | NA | CASSATLPGEQFF | TGTGCCAGCAGCGCAACACTCCCGGGGGAGCAGTTCTTC
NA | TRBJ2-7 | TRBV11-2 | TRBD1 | CASSLGGQDYEQYF | TGTGCCAGCAGCTTAGGGGGACAGGACTACGAGCAGTACTTC
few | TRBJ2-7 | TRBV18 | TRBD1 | CASSSDRGYEQYF | TGTGCCAGCTCATCGGACAGGGGCTACGAGCAGTACTTC